Sequencing of this TCR beta chain was carried out in a study of memory CD4+ T cells and cytomegalovirus serostatus. V lost 4 bases and J 5 bases, leaving 11 bases between the germline ends. This CDR3 spans 13 amino acids. Germline V gene lookup returns CDR1 MNHNY and CDR2 SVGAGI (reference sequence). The sort gate was single viable CD3+CD4+CD8-CD45RO+ cells for memory CD4+ T cells. Serum IgG to CMV pp150, pp28, p38 and p52 defined serostatus. After thawing, CD4+ T cells were positively selected. General observations from the study: About 40% of the roughly 160 known CMV-associated TCRbeta sequences appeared in CD4+ memory.

As regards this clone: Its specificity is unknown.

Authors' data handling: Out-of-frame sequences were removed, leaving 2,204,828 distinct TCRbeta sequences. Generated by immunoSEQ multiplex PCR, the TCRdb table keeps only in-frame clones and is missing some. Clone size and the V and J calls come from that table; the DNA yielded D and trimming. The data contain about 82,000 clones, more than 70% of them singletons. V usage is TRBV6-6 and J usage is TRBJ2-5; the D is unclear. The sample comprised memory CD4+ T cells from blood. The sequence was collected from an adult in good health and CMV-seronegative. Written as DNA, the CDR3 is TGTGCCAGCAGTTCCCCCGGGCGGGAGACCCAGTACTTC. This codes for CASSSPGRETQYF.